Shown below are 12 T cell receptor beta chains from a single sample sequenced in a study of cytomegalovirus exposure and HLA in healthy donors. Repertoires were generated with immunoSEQ multiplex PCR, while TCRdb's copy carries only in-frame clones and drops some. The sample holds about 220,000 clones, roughly 88% seen once. Sequences were obtained from PBMCs. The receptors here all came from a woman younger than 35 in good health and CMV-seronegative.

The chain combines TRBV10-2 with TRBJ1-1; no clear D gene. This CDR3 spans 11 amino acids. Germline V gene sequence: CDR1 WSHSY, CDR2 SAAADI. Trimming cost V 6 bases and J 1 base, with 3 bases left between them. The CDR3 coding sequence is TGCGCCAGCAGCTCGAACACTGAAGCTTTCTTT. This codes for CASSSNTEAFF.

The chain recombines TRBV6-5 with TRBJ1-5, with 7 bases lining up with TRBD1. Germline CDR1 reads MNHEY; CDR2 reads SVGAGI. The CDR3 spans 15 residues. Losses at the gene ends were 4 bases for V and 4 bases for J; bases not matched to a gene: 7. The CDR3 here is CASSSTGARNQPQHF. The CDR3 nucleotides read TGTGCCAGCAGTTCCACAGGGGCGCGGAATCAGCCCCAGCATTTT.

CDR3 DNA: TGTGCCAGCAGTGAAGCTCTTACGGGGACAGGGAGGTACGAGCAGTACTTC. As protein: CASSEALTGTGRYEQYF. The chain uses TRBV2 and TRBJ2-7; 9 bases are a match to TRBD1. There are 17 residues in the CDR3. Trimming cost V 0 bases and J 4 bases; bases outside gene matches: 10. Looked up from germline, CDR1 is SNHLY and CDR2 is FYNNEI. Supplemented by reference TRBV2 and TRBJ2-7, the full variable domain reads EPEVTQTPSHQVTQMGQEVILRCVPISNHLYFYWYRQILGQKVEFLVSFYNNEISEKSEIFDDQFSVERPDGSNFTLKIRSTKLEDSAMYFCASSEALTGTGRYEQYFGPGTRLTVT.

The chain employs TRBV5-1 and TRBJ2-5; 8 bases agree with TRBD1. The CDR3 runs 14 residues. Germline V gene sequence: CDR1 SGHRS, CDR2 YFSETQ. Trimming at V came to 4 bases and at J to 5 bases, leaving 7 bases not matched to a gene. CDR3 loop: CASSTGQGTETQYF. The CDR3 DNA follows: TGCGCCAGCAGCACCGGACAGGGTACGGAGACCCAGTACTTC.

J is TRBJ2-7 and V is TRBV6-5, with no clear D. Germline V gene data show CDR1 as MNHEY and CDR2 as SVGAGI. Trimming removed 0 bases from V and 1 base from J, with 13 bases in between. This CDR3 has 16 residues. The CDR3 DNA reads TGTGCCAGCAGTTACTCGACCCCGACATATTCCTACGAGCAGTACTTC. Its translation is CASSYSTPTYSYEQYF.

V usage is TRBV19 and J usage is TRBJ1-5, with D maybe TRBD1 (5 bases). With 7 bases removed from V and 5 bases from J, the gap between germline ends came to 12 bases. This CDR3 is 13 amino acids long. CDR1 and CDR2 (germline): LNHDA, SQIVND (reference sequence). CDR3 nucleotide sequence: TGTGCCAGTACCCAGGACAATTATCAGCCCCAGCATTTT. Its translation: CASTQDNYQPQHF.

The chain joins TRBV27 to TRBJ2-1; tentative D call: TRBD1 (5 bases). V gave up 5 bases and J gave up 9 bases, with 11 bases separating them. Per germline, CDR1 MNHEY and CDR2 SMNVEV (reference sequence). The CDR3 spans 12 residues. This CDR3 is CASSRPGFEQFF. CDR3 sequence (DNA): TGTGCCAGCAGTCGGCCAGGGTTTGAGCAGTTCTTC.

The rearrangement uses TRBV19 and TRBJ1-5; D call uncertain. Trimming removed 1 base from V and 1 base from J, with 5 bases in between. This CDR3 spans 14 amino acids. CDR1 is LNHDA, CDR2 SQIVND, per germline (reference sequence). The chain's CDR3 is CASSIVQSNQPQHF. Here the CDR3 DNA reads TGTGCCAGTAGTATAGTACAGAGCAATCAGCCCCAGCATTTT.

The chain is built from TRBV2 and TRBJ1-2, with 7 bases matching TRBD1. Germline V lookup: CDR1 SNHLY, CDR2 FYNNEI. CDR3 size: 16 residues. V lost 10 bases to trimming and J lost 4 bases; unmatched junction nucleotides: 18. This chain's CDR3 is CAIPSSSTGLSYGYTF. In DNA, the CDR3 is TGTGCCATCCCGTCCTCGTCGACAGGGCTGTCCTATGGCTACACCTTC.

This sequence joins TRBV18 and TRBJ1-5; 8 bases are a match to TRBD1. CDR1 and CDR2 from the germline V gene are KGHSH and LQKENI. CDR3 size: 19 residues. Trimming at V came to 2 bases and at J to 0 bases, leaving 12 bases not matched to a gene. CDR3 loop: CASSPNSGGQGVSNQPQHF. The CDR3 coding sequence is TGTGCCAGCTCACCAAACAGCGGAGGACAGGGTGTTAGCAATCAGCCCCAGCATTTT.

The gene calls are TRBV27 and TRBJ2-2, with D perhaps TRBD2 (5 bases). The CDR3 has 16 residues. The germline CDR1 and CDR2 sequences are MNHEY and SMNVEV (reference sequence). Trimming took off 0 bases at V and 1 base at J, with 9 bases between the two ends. The CDR3 sequence: CASSLSLDLNTGELFF. The CDR3 DNA is TGTGCCAGCAGTTTATCATTGGACTTGAACACCGGGGAGCTGTTTTTT.

This chain connects TRBV27 to TRBJ1-1; D call uncertain. Trimming cost V 7 bases and J 10 bases, with 31 bases left between them. This CDR3 region has 17 residues. Looked up from germline, CDR1 is MNHEY and CDR2 is SMNVEV (reference sequence). The DNA of the CDR3 is TGTGCCAGCACCTTAGCGGCCTCGATTCGTAGGCCACCAGCAGCTTTCTTT. Residues: CASTLAASIRRPPAAFF.